The sequence of this TCR beta chain was determined in a study of OX40 agonist ivuxolimab in advanced cancers. This clone was picked up one time. Measured with immunoSEQ multiplex PCR; TCRdb has only the in-frame clones, and not every one. The sample contains 71,000 or so clones, about 86% of which appear only once. Germline V gene lookup returns CDR1 MNHEY and CDR2 SVGAGI. V gave up 2 bases and J gave up 12 bases, with 14 bases separating them. The CDR3 has 13 amino acids. Sequences were derived from CD4+ or CD8+ T cells sorted from blood, sampled in a trial of the OX40 agonist ivuxolimab. This chain connects TRBV6-5 to TRBJ2-4; tentatively, D is TRBD2 (7 bases). The clonotype comes from an adult with an advanced solid tumor such as melanoma, head and neck, liver or kidney cancer. The CDR3 DNA is TGTGCCAGCAGTTACCAGCTAGGGGGGGCTCAGTACTTC. Translating gives CASSYQLGGAQYF.